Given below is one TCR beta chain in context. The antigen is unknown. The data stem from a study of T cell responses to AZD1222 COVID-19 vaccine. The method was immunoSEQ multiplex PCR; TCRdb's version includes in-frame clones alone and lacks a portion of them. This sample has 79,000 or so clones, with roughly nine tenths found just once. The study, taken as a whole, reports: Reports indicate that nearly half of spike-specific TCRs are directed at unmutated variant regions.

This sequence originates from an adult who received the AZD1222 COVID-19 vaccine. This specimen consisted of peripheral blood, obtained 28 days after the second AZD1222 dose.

The CDR3 DNA follows: TGTGCCAGCAGTGCGGCAAGCGGGGGGTCTGGCACAGATACGCAGTATTTT. Amino acids: CASSAASGGSGTDTQYF. The chain carries TRBV6-4 and TRBJ2-3; 9 nucleotides align to TRBD2. Per germline, CDR1 MRHNA and CDR2 SNTAGT. Losses at the gene ends were 4 bases for V and 1 base for J; bases not matched to a gene: 9. The CDR3 loop spans 17 amino acids.